A single sample gave rise to the 30 T cell receptor beta chains below, sequenced in a study of response to subunit inactivated influenza vaccine. TCRdb re-called the RT-PCR reads with MiXCR, one entry per CDR3 protein. Among 430,000 or so distinct CDR3 sequences listed, roughly 9.8% were seen once. The sample in question was PBMCs from blood, obtained roughly 48 days after vaccination. The receptor source for this set is a man aged 45-65 years who received an inactivated influenza vaccine.

Only a few counts were recorded for this clonotype. The gene calls are TRBV5-1 and TRBJ2-5; D might be TRBD1 (5 bases). Germline V lookup: CDR1 SGHRS, CDR2 YFSETQ. Trimming took off 6 bases at V and 5 bases at J, with 14 bases between the two ends. The CDR3 covers 13 residues. CDR3 sequence reads: CASTLSSGETQYF. The DNA of the CDR3 is TGCGCCAGCACCCTCAGTTCAGGGGAGACCCAGTACTTC. Filled out from reference TRBV5-1 and TRBJ2-5, the complete variable domain reads KAGVTQTPRYLIKTRGQQVTLSCSPISGHRSVSWYQQTPGQGLQFLFEYFSETQRNKGNFPGRFSGRQFSNSRSEMNVSTLELGDSALYLCASTLSSGETQYFGPGTRLLVL.

About this clonotype: A read error may explain this, as a much larger clone is one base away. The chain employs TRBV7-2 and TRBJ2-7; the D is unclear. CDR1 is SGHTA, CDR2 FQGNSA, per germline. The CDR3 runs 14 residues. CDR3 in DNA: TGTGCCAGAAGCTTCCAAGGAGAGCTATACGAGCAGTACTTC. Translated, it gives CARSFQGELYEQYF.

The chain has TRBV7-9 and TRBJ2-7; 7 positions agree with TRBD2. Germline loops: CDR1 SEHNR, CDR2 FQNEAQ (reference sequence). CDR3 length: 14 amino acids. After removal of 3 bases from V and 2 bases from J, the junction contained 4 bases not matched to a gene. The CDR3 sequence: CASSFLAEAYEQYF. The CDR3 DNA follows: TGTGCCAGCAGCTTCCTAGCGGAGGCCTACGAGCAGTACTTC.

The V and J genes are TRBV9 and TRBJ2-7, with 8 bases matching TRBD2. V shed 3 bases and J 0 bases; nucleotides not matched to a gene: 5. The CDR3 spans 15 residues. CDR1 and CDR2 (germline): SGDLS, YYNGEE. The CDR3 reads CASSESSGLSYEQYF. CDR3 nucleotide sequence: TGTGCCAGCAGCGAGTCTAGCGGGCTCTCCTACGAGCAGTACTTC.

This clonotype was observed many times. V and J are TRBV12-3 or TRBV12-4 and TRBJ2-7; TRBD2 is a possible D gene (6 bases). Trimming took 5 bases from V and 0 from J, leaving 11 bases between them. CDR3 length: 14 amino acids. CDR3 in DNA: TGTGCCAGCAGTGAAGCGGGCGACTCCTACGAGCAGTACTTC. Translating gives CASSEAGDSYEQYF.

This clonotype was picked up a small number of times. The genes are TRBV11-1 and TRBJ2-6, with D possibly being TRBD1 or TRBD2 (5 bases each). Germline lookup yields CDR1 SGHAT and CDR2 FQDESV (reference sequence). The ends were cut back, 4 bases at V and 0 bases at J, with 16 bases in the middle. CDR3 length: 18 amino acids. CDR3 sequence: CASSSGRDGNSGANVLTF. The CDR3 nucleotides read TGTGCCAGCAGCTCCGGTCGGGACGGGAACTCTGGGGCCAACGTCCTGACTTTC.

The V call is TRBV20-1, the J call TRBJ1-5; D unclear. Trimming left V 0 bases short and J 3 bases short, with 9 bases between. The CDR3 has 14 residues. The germline V gene has CDR1 DFQATT and CDR2 SNEGSKA (reference sequence). CDR3 in DNA: TGCAGTGCTAGAGATCCCGGAGCCAATCAGCCCCAGCATTTT. It specifies CSARDPGANQPQHF.

V usage is TRBV28 and J usage is TRBJ2-5; maybe TRBD1 (5 bases). Germline V gives CDR1 MDHEN, CDR2 SYDVKM. CDR3 size: 15 residues. Trimming shortened V by 4 bases and J by 4 bases, and 16 bases separated the two germline ends. CDR3: CASSSSYGRVETQYF. The DNA of the CDR3 is TGTGCCAGCAGTTCCTCATACGGCAGGGTAGAGACCCAGTACTTC.

J is TRBJ2-7 and V is TRBV10-3; possible D gene TRBD1, 6 bases. Per germline, CDR1 ENHRY and CDR2 SYGVKD. This CDR3 spans 15 amino acids. V lost 3 bases and J 4 bases, leaving 16 bases between the germline ends. The CDR3 region is CAISDPGQGKYEQYF. Written as DNA, the CDR3 is TGTGCCATCAGTGACCCGGGACAAGGGAAGTACGAGCAGTACTTC.

This clonotype was counted many times. The genes are TRBV18 and TRBJ1-5, with D uncertain. The germline gives CDR1 KGHSH, CDR2 LQKENI. V was trimmed by 2 bases and J by 5 bases, leaving 10 bases between them. The CDR3 has 14 amino acids. The CDR3 nucleotides read TGTGCCAGCTCACCATTTGTGGGCGATCAGCCCCAGCATTTT. Its protein is CASSPFVGDQPQHF.

The sample holds a few counts of this clonotype. J is TRBJ2-7 and V is TRBV20-1; D gene uncertain. The V gene's germline CDR1 is DFQATT and CDR2 SNEGSKA (reference sequence). The CDR3 has 13 residues. Trimming removed 1 base at V and 2 bases at J, with 9 bases between. The CDR3 region has the DNA TGCAGTGCTAGAGTGGCAGCCGCCTACGAGCAGTACTTC. It is translated as CSARVAAAYEQYF.

The gene calls are TRBV20-1 and TRBJ2-7, with 10 nucleotides matching TRBD1. This CDR3 is built from 14 residues. Germline V gives CDR1 DFQATT, CDR2 SNEGSKA (reference sequence). V trimming: 3 bases; J trimming: 4 bases; junction bases outside the gene matches: 6. CDR3 in DNA: TGCAGTGCTAGTCCCGACAGGGGGCTATACGAGCAGTACTTC. Translating it yields CSASPDRGLYEQYF.

The J gene is TRBJ2-1, the V gene TRBV6-2 or TRBV6-3; D remains unclear. The CDR3 extends over 11 amino acids. Trimming took off 4 bases at V and 9 bases at J, with 7 bases between the two ends. The germline CDR1 and CDR2 sequences are MNHEY and SVGEGT. The CDR3 nucleotides are TGTGCCAGCAGTTCAGCGACTGAGCAGTTCTTC. This translates into CASSSATEQFF.

The rearrangement joins TRBV6-2 or TRBV6-3 to TRBJ1-1; D is unclear. The V gene's germline CDR1 is MNHEY and CDR2 SVGEGT. The CDR3 contains 16 residues. V lost 3 bases, J lost 4 bases, and 18 bases lay in between. The CDR3 DNA reads TGTGCCAGCAGTTATAGCCCCGTGGGGAGGCGCACTGAAGCTTTCTTT. This translates into CASSYSPVGRRTEAFF.

The rearrangement joins TRBV7-9 to TRBJ2-7, with D hard to call. The CDR3 spans 12 residues. The germline CDR1 and CDR2 sequences are SEHNR and FQNEAQ (reference sequence). V was cut by 5 bases and J by 3 bases, with 8 bases left in between. CDR3 nucleotide sequence: TGTGCCAGCAGCCCCGTCAGCTACGAGCAGTACTTC. Amino acid sequence: CASSPVSYEQYF.

V gene TRBV9 combines with J gene TRBJ1-4, with 8 bases matching TRBD1. The CDR3 extends over 14 amino acids. After removal of 4 bases from V and 8 bases from J, the junction contained 7 bases not matched to a gene. From germline, CDR1 is SGDLS and CDR2 YYNGEE. CDR3 amino acids: CASSPGQAGEKLFF. The CDR3 DNA is TGTGCCAGCAGCCCGGGACAGGCCGGGGAAAAACTGTTTTTT.

The rearrangement joins TRBV6-6 to TRBJ2-7, with unresolved D. Germline V CDR1 and CDR2: MNHNY, SVGAGI (reference sequence). The CDR3 is 13 amino acids. V was trimmed by 6 bases and J by 3 bases, leaving 12 bases between them. In DNA form, the CDR3 reads TGTGCCAGCAGACCTACAGAGATCTACGAGCAGTACTTC. It yields the protein CASRPTEIYEQYF.

This clonotype was recorded many times. The chain recombines TRBV12-3 or TRBV12-4 with TRBJ2-5; the match to TRBD2 covers 9 bases. V lost 3 bases, J lost 4 bases, and 3 bases stayed unmatched. This CDR3 has 14 residues. The DNA for the CDR3 is TGTGCCAGCAGTTTGCGGGGGGGCGTAGAGACCCAGTACTTC. Its protein product is CASSLRGGVETQYF.

This clonotype was detected a few times. The chain uses TRBV6-2 or TRBV6-3 and TRBJ2-6, with TRBD2 identical over 10 bases. CDR1 is MNHEY and CDR2 is SVGEGT in the germline V gene. The CDR3 is 18 residues long. V was clipped by 2 bases and J by 4 bases; unmatched bases: 8. CDR3 loop: CASSYTGLAVSGANVLTF. The CDR3 DNA is TGTGCCAGCAGTTACACCGGACTAGCGGTGAGCGGGGCCAACGTCCTGACTTTC.

V and J are TRBV28 and TRBJ2-7; D unresolved. CDR3 length: 14 amino acids. Trimming pared 2 bases from V and 0 bases from J, leaving 8 bases between. Germline V gives CDR1 MDHEN, CDR2 SYDVKM. CDR3 nucleotide sequence: TGTGCCAGCAGTTTACCCCCTTACTCCTACGAGCAGTACTTC. Residues: CASSLPPYSYEQYF.

This clonotype was recorded at least ten times. The chain is built from TRBV10-3 and TRBJ1-3; D unclear. Trimming removed 6 bases from V and 4 bases from J, with 19 bases in between. The CDR3 consists of 16 residues. Germline V gives CDR1 ENHRY, CDR2 SYGVKD. As DNA, the CDR3 is TGTGCCATCAGCGACCGATTGACCGCTGACGGAAACACCATATATTTT. Translating it yields CAISDRLTADGNTIYF.

This clonotype was seen ten or more times. CDR3: CATTKGAGANVLTF. The CDR3 DNA reads TGTGCCACCACAAAGGGGGCAGGGGCCAACGTCCTGACTTTC. The genes are TRBV24-1 and TRBJ2-6, with 7 bases matching TRBD1. The CDR3 has 14 amino acids. V gave up 8 bases and J gave up 4 bases; unmatched junction bases: 4. Germline-derived CDR1 and CDR2 are KGHDR and SFDVKD.

This clonotype occurred many times. The chain links TRBV20-1 to TRBJ1-2, with TRBD1 matching over 7 bases. Germline lookup yields CDR1 DFQATT and CDR2 SNEGSKA (reference sequence). J lost 8 bases, V lost 1 base, and 7 bases had no gene match. The CDR3 extends over 13 amino acids. CDR3 DNA: TGCAGTGCTAGAGTGTTAGGGGGCGCCGGCTACACCTTC. It codes for CSARVLGGAGYTF.

The table lists this clonotype with a few counts. This sequence joins TRBV20-1 and TRBJ2-1; 7 bases agree with TRBD2. The CDR3 is 16 amino acids. Per the germline V gene, CDR1 is DFQATT and CDR2 is SNEGSKA (reference sequence). J was trimmed by 4 bases and V by 6 bases; bases with no gene match: 15. CDR3 residues: CSAPAEGRGNYNEQFF. CDR3 nucleotides: TGCAGTGCCCCGGCGGAGGGGCGGGGGAATTACAATGAGCAGTTCTTC.

This clonotype was seen repeatedly, ten times or more. CDR3 protein: CASSFPTGNTEAFF. The CDR3 nucleotides read TGTGCCAGCAGTTTCCCGACAGGGAACACTGAAGCTTTCTTT. The rearrangement joins TRBV28 to TRBJ1-1; D might be TRBD1 (6 bases). Germline values: CDR1 MDHEN, CDR2 SYDVKM. The CDR3 length is 14 residues. The V end lost 3 bases, the J end lost 1 base, and 9 bases lay between the germline ends.

The chain is built from TRBV3-1 and TRBJ2-1; perhaps TRBD2 as D (5 bases). CDR1 and CDR2 (germline): LGHDT, YNNKEL (reference sequence). The CDR3 has 15 amino acids. The germline V and J ends were trimmed by 0 bases and 7 bases, with 13 bases remaining between them. The CDR3 protein is CASSQDRGVWNEQFF. The DNA for the CDR3 is TGTGCCAGCAGCCAAGATCGGGGTGTATGGAATGAGCAGTTCTTC.

This clonotype has ten or more counts. The chain carries TRBV5-5 and TRBJ2-1; the D gene is possibly TRBD1 (6 bases). The CDR3 length is 15 residues. V lost 0 bases and J 5 bases, leaving 12 bases between the germline ends. CDR1 and CDR2 from the germline V gene are SGHKS and YYEKEE (reference sequence). The CDR3 spells CASSLVEQGDNEQFF. The DNA of the CDR3 is TGTGCCAGCAGCTTGGTAGAACAGGGAGACAATGAGCAGTTCTTC.

The chain couples TRBV5-1 to TRBJ2-2; TRBD1 aligns across 9 bases. CDR3 size: 18 residues. Germline CDR1 and CDR2: SGHRS and YFSETQ. V lost 0 bases, J lost 1 base, and 7 bases stayed unmatched. The CDR3 sequence is CASSLAYRGPWNTGELFF. CDR3 DNA sequence: TGCGCCAGCAGCTTGGCCTACAGGGGGCCCTGGAACACCGGGGAGCTGTTTTTT.

The rearrangement joins TRBV4-2 to TRBJ1-4; no firm D call. The CDR3 covers 13 residues. Per the germline V gene, CDR1 is LGHNA and CDR2 is YNFKEQ. With 7 bases removed from V and 4 bases from J, the gap between germline ends came to 10 bases. In DNA, the CDR3 is TGTGCCAGCACCAGGACGGATAATGAAAAACTGTTTTTT. This gives the protein CASTRTDNEKLFF.

The chain recombines TRBV20-1 with TRBJ2-3, with D possibly matching TRBD1 (5 bases). The CDR3 length is 13 residues. Germline V CDR1 and CDR2: DFQATT, SNEGSKA (reference sequence). Trimming removed 5 bases from V and 3 bases from J, with 12 bases in between. CDR3 DNA: TGCAGTGCTGCAGGGATTGGTACAGATACGCAGTATTTT. Amino acids: CSAAGIGTDTQYF.